This T cell receptor (beta chain) was found in a study of neoadjuvant anti-PD-1 for oral cavity cancer. Turning to the study itself: Around day 43, patients without progression received a fourth nivolumab dose before surgery.

Germline V gene lookup returns CDR1 MNHEY and CDR2 SMNVEV (reference sequence). Trimming pared 2 bases from V and 4 bases from J, leaving 11 bases between. The CDR3 covers 15 residues. Method: immunoSEQ multiplex PCR; TCRdb's copy keeps in-frame clones and lacks some. The table includes roughly 15,000 clones, around 71% detected once. The time point here: after neoadjuvant nivolumab, at surgical resection. Comments on this clone: What it recognizes is unknown.

Regarding the study as a whole: Only a few patients per response group were TCR-analyzed; validation needed.

Sequencing used PBMCs, obtained after nivolumab (anti-PD-1) treatment. The chain links TRBV27 to TRBJ2-2; the D gene is possibly TRBD2 (5 bases). This TCR was recovered from a person aged 40-85 years with oral cavity squamous cell carcinoma. CDR3 in DNA: TGTGCCAGCAGTTTAAAAAGGGCGGGCACCGGGGAGCTGTTTTTT. As protein: CASSLKRAGTGELFF.